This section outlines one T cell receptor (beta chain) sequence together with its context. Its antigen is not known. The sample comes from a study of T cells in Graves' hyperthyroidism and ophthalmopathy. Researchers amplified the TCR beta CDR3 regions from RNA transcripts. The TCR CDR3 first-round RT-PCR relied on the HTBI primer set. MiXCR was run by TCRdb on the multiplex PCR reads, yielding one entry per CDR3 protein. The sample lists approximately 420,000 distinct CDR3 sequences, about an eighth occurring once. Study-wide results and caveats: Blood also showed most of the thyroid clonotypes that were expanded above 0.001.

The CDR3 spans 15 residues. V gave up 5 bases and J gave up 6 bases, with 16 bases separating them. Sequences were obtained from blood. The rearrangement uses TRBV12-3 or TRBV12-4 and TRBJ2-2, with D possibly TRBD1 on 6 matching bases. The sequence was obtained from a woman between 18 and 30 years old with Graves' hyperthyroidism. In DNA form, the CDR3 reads TGTGCCAGCAGTATTTTAGGGGGAGAGGCCGGGGAGCTGTTTTTT. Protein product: CASSILGGEAGELFF.